This TCR beta chain was found in a study of blood T cell repertoires in COVID-19. Study-level background: Samples of COVID-19 (acute and convalescent) were obtained from the United States, Italy and Spain. T cells, B-cell-depleted T cells, or PBMCs supplied cDNA or gDNA.

Methods used by the authors: Reference gene primer amplification in the assay estimated nucleated cell counts. TCRdb keeps only in-frame clones here, not all; method: immunoSEQ multiplex PCR. That table supplies the V and J calls and clone size; D and trimming were determined from the DNA. Of around 67,000 clones in the sample, around nine tenths are singletons; the top ten hold 8% to 10%. The germline V gene has CDR1 SGHRS and CDR2 YFSETQ. Between the trimmed V and J ends, which lost 1 base and 4 bases, there was a span of 11 bases. CDR3 size: 14 residues. Concerning this clone itself: This same CDR3 is encoded by further DNA sequences in the sample.

The rearrangement uses TRBV5-1 and TRBJ1-1, with TRBD1 as a possible D gene (5 bases). This clonotype originated in a human donor in a cohort sampled during active COVID-19. Sequencing used peripheral blood. The CDR3 nucleotides read TGCGCCAGCAGCTTGAGGCAGGGTGGCACTGAAGCTTTCTTT. This translates into CASSLRQGGTEAFF.